This entry lists 26 T cell receptor beta chains sequenced from one sample in a study of identical twins (dated by TCRdb to 2016 to 2018). The library was built by means of 5' RACE. Sequencing took place on an Illumina HiSeq 2000. TCRdb reprocessing: public reads trimmed at Q25 with fastp, clones called with MiXCR, in-frame beta chains kept. All rows with the same CDR3 protein become a single entry with the most common DNA and genes. The sample records more than 600,000 distinct CDR3 sequences, about 20% of which are singletons. The ten largest clones represent about an eighth of the sample. This same sample was also part of a study on T cells expressing NK-cell markers.

The sequenced sample consisted of PBMCs. The source is a woman between 18 and 29 years old in good health.

The table lists this clonotype with a few counts. J is TRBJ1-1 and V is TRBV7-9, with a weak D call TRBD1 (5 bases). V was cut by 1 base and J by 2 bases, with 14 bases left in between. The germline gives CDR1 SEHNR, CDR2 FQNEAQ (reference sequence). The CDR3 has 16 amino acids. The DNA for the CDR3 is TGTGCCAGCAGCTTAGGGGGCGGAAACCCAAACACTGAAGCTTTCTTT. Its protein is CASSLGGGNPNTEAFF.

This clonotype has only a few counts. The chain couples TRBV7-2 to TRBJ2-3; D unclear. The length of the CDR3 is 14 residues. With 2 bases removed from V and 2 bases from J, the gap between germline ends came to 8 bases. Germline assignment: CDR1 SGHTA and CDR2 FQGNSA. CDR3: CASSLWADTDTQYF. The DNA of the CDR3 is TGTGCCAGCAGCTTATGGGCGGACACAGATACGCAGTATTTT.

The rearrangement uses TRBV7-2 and TRBJ1-1, with D uncertain. The CDR3 consists of 16 residues. Looked up from germline, CDR1 is SGHTA and CDR2 is FQGNSA. Trimming took off 1 base at V and 0 bases at J, with 12 bases between the two ends. The CDR3 here is CASSLGPGPLNTEAFF. Written as DNA, the CDR3 is TGTGCCAGCAGCTTAGGGCCGGGCCCCCTGAACACTGAAGCTTTCTTT.

This clonotype has more than one count but fewer than ten. The V and J genes are TRBV20-1 and TRBJ1-5, with D possibly being TRBD1 (5 bases). The ends were cut back, 3 bases at V and 7 bases at J, with 16 bases in the middle. The V gene's germline CDR1 is DFQATT and CDR2 SNEGSKA (reference sequence). The CDR3 consists of 14 residues. In nucleotides, the CDR3 is TGCAGTGCTAGTGGCCAGGGTTTACGGCAGCCCCAGCATTTT. Its protein product is CSASGQGLRQPQHF.

This clonotype was counted many times. This rearrangement joins TRBV12-3 or TRBV12-4 to TRBJ2-3, with 9 bases aligning to TRBD2. This CDR3 has 15 amino acids. The V gene end was trimmed by 7 bases and the J gene end by 1 base; junction bases not matched to a gene: 6. CDR3 residues: CASIRRGGGTDTQYF. The CDR3 DNA sequence: TGTGCCAGCATCAGGCGGGGGGGCGGCACAGATACGCAGTATTTT.

The rearrangement links TRBV3-1 to TRBJ1-6; D unclear. The V end lost 4 bases, the J end lost 11 bases, and 21 bases lay between the germline ends. The CDR3 is 16 residues long. Germline V lookup: CDR1 LGHDT, CDR2 YNNKEL (reference sequence). CDR3 region: CASSLSSGGVRAPLHF. The CDR3 DNA sequence: TGTGCCAGCAGCCTGTCCTCCGGCGGAGTACGGGCACCCCTCCACTTT. Full variable domain (outside the CDR3, taken from reference TRBV3-1 and TRBJ1-6): DTAVSQTPKYLVTQMGNDKSIKCEQNLGHDTMYWYKQDSKKFLKIMFSYNNKELIINETVPNRFSPKSPDKAHLNLHINSLELGDSAVYFCASSLSSGGVRAPLHFGNGTRLTVT.

This clonotype turned up a few times. The CDR3 sequence is CASSRDRANEKLFF. CDR3 sequence (DNA): TGTGCCAGCAGCCGAGACAGGGCTAATGAAAAACTGTTTTTT. The rearrangement uses TRBV4-2 and TRBJ1-4, with 7 bases identical to TRBD1. The CDR3 runs to 14 residues. The V gene's germline CDR1 is LGHNA and CDR2 YNFKEQ. J lost 3 bases, V lost 4 bases, and 2 bases had no gene match.

V and J are TRBV30 and TRBJ2-1; D is ambiguous. The CDR3 length is 14 residues. V dropped 1 base and J dropped 1 base, with 8 bases sitting between them. Germline V gene lookup returns CDR1 GTSNPN and CDR2 SVGIG (reference sequence). The CDR3: CAWSGGISYNEQFF. The CDR3 DNA reads TGTGCCTGGAGTGGGGGAATTTCCTACAATGAGCAGTTCTTC. Full variable domain (outside the CDR3, taken from reference TRBV30 and TRBJ2-1): SQTIHQWPATLVQPVGSPLSLECTVEGTSNPNLYWYRQAAGRGLQLLFYSVGIGQISSEVPQNLSASRPQDRQFILSSKKLLLSDSGFYLCAWSGGISYNEQFFGPGTRLTVL.

CDR3 loop: CASSAGTPPYEQYF. In DNA form, the CDR3 reads TGTGCCAGCTCGGCGGGGACACCGCCTTACGAGCAGTACTTC. V and J are TRBV6-2 or TRBV6-3 and TRBJ2-7; tentatively, D is TRBD1 or TRBD2 (6 bases each). There are 14 residues in the CDR3. Germline V gene sequence: CDR1 MNHEY, CDR2 SVGEGT. V dropped 8 bases and J dropped 4 bases, with 18 bases sitting between them.

This clonotype was observed a handful of times. This rearrangement joins TRBV9 to TRBJ2-7; tentatively, D is TRBD1 (5 bases). This CDR3 has 15 amino acids. V shed 2 bases and J shed 4 bases, with 16 bases lying between them. Looked up from germline, CDR1 is SGDLS and CDR2 is YYNGEE. CDR3 region: CASSVTQGLLYEQYF. DNA of the CDR3: TGTGCCAGCAGCGTCACCCAGGGCCTCCTTTACGAGCAGTACTTC.

This chain joins TRBV3-1 and TRBJ2-1; TRBD2 matches at 7 bases. J gave up 12 bases and V 0 bases, and 5 bases lay outside the gene matches. The CDR3 has 13 amino acids. Germline lookup yields CDR1 LGHDT and CDR2 YNNKEL (reference sequence). Written as DNA, the CDR3 is TGTGCCAGCAGCCAAGAAAGCGGGAATAGGCAGTTCTTC. Residues: CASSQESGNRQFF.

The V and J genes are TRBV3-1 and TRBJ2-3; D is unresolved. Germline CDR1 and CDR2: LGHDT and YNNKEL (reference sequence). This CDR3 has 16 residues. Deletions cut 1 base from V and 5 bases from J, with 16 bases between. This CDR3 reads CASSQASNYRVDTQYF. The CDR3 DNA sequence: TGTGCCAGCAGCCAAGCCAGCAATTATCGCGTAGATACGCAGTATTTT.

This sequence joins TRBV29-1 and TRBJ2-7; 9 nucleotides line up with TRBD1. CDR3 length: 15 residues. CDR1 is SQVTM and CDR2 is ANQGSEA in the germline V gene. Trimming cost V 0 bases and J 12 bases; bases outside gene matches: 15. CDR3 nucleotides: TGCAGCGTTGAAGATCTGGGACAGGGCGTCAGAGGTCTGTACTTC. Translating it yields CSVEDLGQGVRGLYF.

The count of this clonotype is one. This chain joins TRBV27 and TRBJ2-2, with 9 bases matching TRBD1. The CDR3 is 13 residues long. The germline V gene encodes CDR1 MNHEY and CDR2 SMNVEV (reference sequence). The junction had 2 bases not matched to a gene; V was cut back by 6 bases and J by 6 bases. CDR3 loop: CASRRDRAGELFF. CDR3 DNA: TGTGCCAGCAGAAGGGACAGGGCCGGGGAGCTGTTTTTT.

The J gene is TRBJ2-1, the V gene TRBV23-1; 11 nucleotides agree with TRBD2. TRBV23-1 is placed among ORFs of uncertain function. CDR3 length: 17 amino acids. Trimming at V came to 6 bases and at J to 6 bases, leaving 13 bases not matched to a gene. The CDR3 DNA is TGCGCCAGCAGCGGTTTCTTAGCGGGAGGGCCTGGCAATGAGCAGTTCTTC. Amino acid sequence: CASSGFLAGGPGNEQFF.

The rearrangement uses TRBV20-1 and TRBJ2-3, with TRBD2 identical over 8 bases. CDR1 and CDR2 (germline): DFQATT, SNEGSKA (reference sequence). Trimming at V came to 3 bases and at J to 4 bases, leaving 6 bases not matched to a gene. This CDR3 is 14 amino acids long. The CDR3 region is CSASAAGGADTQYF. CDR3 DNA: TGCAGTGCTAGTGCGGCGGGAGGAGCAGATACGCAGTATTTT.

In its sample, this clonotype was seen a few times. This chain connects TRBV6-1 to TRBJ1-6; D is possibly TRBD1 (5 bases). Trimming took 4 bases from V and 7 from J, leaving 14 bases between them. Germline assignment: CDR1 MNHNS and CDR2 SASEGT. The CDR3 runs 15 residues. CDR3 in DNA: TGTGCCAGCAGTGGGACCGGGACTGCGAATTCACCCCTCCACTTT. Residues: CASSGTGTANSPLHF.

About this clonotype itself: At one of its ends the junction is not consistent with the germline gene, which may arise from a read error. The chain is built from TRBV20-1 and TRBJ1-1; TRBD1 aligns across 9 bases. The CDR3 runs to 17 residues. The germline V gene encodes CDR1 DFQATT and CDR2 SNEGSKA (reference sequence). The CDR3 region is CCARDAPRTGAGTEAFF. The CDR3 bases are TGCTGTGCTAGAGATGCCCCGCGGACAGGGGCCGGCACTGAAGCTTTCTTT.

This clonotype was picked up a small number of times. The chain combines TRBV11-2 with TRBJ2-1, with D uncertain. Germline CDR1 and CDR2: SGHAT and FQNNGV. Trimming shortened V by 7 bases and J by 8 bases, and 12 bases separated the two germline ends. The length of the CDR3 is 12 residues. Here the CDR3 reads CASTHSRDEQFF. CDR3 DNA sequence: TGTGCCAGCACCCATAGCCGTGATGAGCAGTTCTTC.

Only a few counts were recorded for this clonotype. The V call is TRBV10-3, the J call TRBJ2-3; TRBD2 agrees at 9 bases. V gave up 6 bases and J gave up 2 bases; unmatched junction bases: 12. The CDR3 covers 17 residues. The germline V gene encodes CDR1 ENHRY and CDR2 SYGVKD. CDR3 in amino acids: CAIRAPRAGGNTDTQYF. CDR3 nucleotides: TGTGCCATCAGAGCACCGAGAGCGGGGGGTAACACAGATACGCAGTATTTT.

The rearrangement links TRBV20-1 to TRBJ2-3, with D maybe TRBD1 (6 bases). The CDR3 contains 13 residues. V was clipped by 4 bases and J by 5 bases, with 13 bases between them. Germline-derived CDR1 and CDR2 are DFQATT and SNEGSKA (reference sequence). The CDR3 nucleotides are TGCAGTGCTAAGGGGGTCCCTATAGATACGCAGTATTTT. It yields the protein CSAKGVPIDTQYF.

The chain joins TRBV3-1 to TRBJ2-7; D is perhaps TRBD1 (6 bases). Germline-derived CDR1 and CDR2 are LGHDT and YNNKEL (reference sequence). V was pared by 1 base and J by 1 base, with 8 bases between. This CDR3 is 14 amino acids long. This CDR3 reads CASSQGGRSYEQYF. CDR3 sequence (DNA): TGTGCCAGCAGCCAAGGGGGGCGATCCTACGAGCAGTACTTC.

This clonotype was observed a few times. The chain has TRBV9 and TRBJ1-3, with 7 bases lining up with TRBD1. V shed 3 bases, J shed 3 bases, and the junction held 6 bases outside the gene matches. This CDR3 comprises 15 residues. Germline CDR1 reads SGDLS; CDR2 reads YYNGEE. The CDR3 reads CASSERDRYGNTIYF. CDR3 DNA: TGTGCCAGCAGCGAACGGGACAGATATGGAAACACCATATATTTT.

V and J are TRBV6-5 and TRBJ2-7, with D possibly matching TRBD2 (5 bases). CDR1 and CDR2 (germline): MNHEY, SVGAGI. V was trimmed by 0 bases and J by 5 bases, leaving 17 bases between them. The CDR3 contains 16 residues. CDR3 loop: CASSYSIGIRRNEQYF. The CDR3 DNA sequence: TGTGCCAGCAGTTACTCGATCGGGATTCGACGAAACGAGCAGTACTTC.

V gene TRBV12-3 or TRBV12-4 combines with J gene TRBJ1-6; unclear D gene. The CDR3 is 14 amino acids. Trimming removed 3 bases at V and 6 bases at J, with 9 bases between. The CDR3 region has the DNA TGTGCCAGCAGTTTTTCAGTCGGTAATTCACCCCTCCACTTT. Translation: CASSFSVGNSPLHF.

This clonotype showed up just a few times. V and J are TRBV5-1 and TRBJ2-7; 7 bases agree with TRBD1. The CDR3 loop spans 15 amino acids. V lost 4 bases to trimming and J lost 3 bases; unmatched junction nucleotides: 10. Germline V gives CDR1 SGHRS, CDR2 YFSETQ. DNA of the CDR3: TGCGCCAGCAGCGTGCGACAGGGAAGTGGCTACGAGCAGTACTTC. It encodes CASSVRQGSGYEQYF.